The clone carrying this T cell receptor beta chain showed up many times. Its matching antigen is unknown. The entry originates in a study of human T cells and chemical hapten exposure. Separate cDNA molecules received unique molecular identifiers, which the library attached to them. Study processing details: Samples had a median of around 91,000 TCRs, ranging roughly 20,000 to 750,000. TCRdb reprocessed the RACE reads via MiXCR and lists one record per CDR3 protein. It is TCRdb's table, rather than the study itself, that gives the V and J calls and clone size. Among 130,000 or so distinct CDR3 sequences listed, 8.5% to 9.5% were seen once. As for time point: healthy volunteer bleed at 2 weeks. Unfractionated whole blood yielded the extracted total RNA. Overall study findings and caveats: The study found that DPC sensitization did not change TCRs above 1 in 1000 frequency.

The receptor was isolated from a male donor in good health. Some clones in this sample may be carry-over from other donors' samples. Sequenced material: whole blood.

The CDR3: CSARIPRDRGLQQFF. DNA of the CDR3: TGCAGTGCTAGAATCCCGAGGGACAGGGGTTTGCAGCAGTTCTTC. The V and J genes are TRBV20-1 and TRBJ2-1; 10 positions agree with TRBD1. CDR1 and CDR2 from the germline V gene are DFQATT and SNEGSKA (reference sequence). CDR3 size: 15 residues. V lost 2 bases and J lost 11; bases outside the gene matches: 12.